This T cell receptor (beta chain) stems from a study of response to subunit inactivated influenza vaccine. Overall study findings and caveats: After each seasonal influenza vaccination, few new T cells are recruited, the authors suggested.

With 6 bases clipped from V and 7 bases from J, the junction kept 13 bases outside the gene matches. CDR3 length: 15 residues. CDR1 and CDR2 (germline): MNHNS, SASEGT. This clonotype showed up just a few times. Its cognate antigen is unknown. TCRdb called the RT-PCR reads again in MiXCR, with one record for every CDR3 protein. Counted here are 500,000 to 650,000 distinct CDR3 sequences, less than 10% occurring once; the ten biggest clones make up about an eighth. This clonotype was obtained from a man between 45 and 75 years old who received an inactivated influenza vaccine. Here the sequenced sample was PBMCs from blood, taken around 2 years after vaccination. The V and J genes are TRBV6-1 and TRBJ1-1, with TRBD1 matching over 8 bases. CDR3 nucleotide sequence: TGTGCCAGCAGCCCCCCCCCCGGGACAGGCGGTGAAGCTTTCTTT. This encodes CASSPPPGTGGEAFF.